Sequencing of this T cell receptor beta chain was carried out in a study of human T cells and chemical hapten exposure. The study, taken as a whole, reports: With DPC sensitization, TCRs exceeding 1 in 1000 frequency showed no change.

Individual cDNA molecules (in the library) carried attached unique molecular identifiers. In the original workflow: Per sample, the median was 95,638 TCRs, with values from 23,224 to 690,600. TCRdb re-derived calls from the RACE reads in MiXCR, one entry per CDR3 protein. The V and J calls, along with clone size, are taken from TCRdb and not from the paper's own processing. This sample carries 35,000 to 50,000 distinct CDR3 sequences, 3.7% of them seen once, and the ten largest clones take approximately 5%. Germline CDR1 and CDR2: DFQATT and SNEGSKA (reference sequence). The length of the CDR3 is 17 residues. V was pared by 5 bases and J by 1 base, with 23 bases between. Time point specified: healthy volunteer bleed at 6 weeks. Extraction of total RNA was performed on unfractionated whole blood. Concerning this clonotype itself: Antigen unknown.

This TCR was recovered from a human donor in good health. Some clones in this sample may be carry-over from other donors' samples. The rearrangement links TRBV20-1 to TRBJ2-5, with D perhaps being TRBD1 or TRBD2 (5 bases each). The sequencing input was whole blood. The CDR3 protein is CSAPYIHPGPIQETQYF. CDR3 DNA sequence: TGCAGTGCTCCCTATATTCACCCGGGACCGATCCAAGAGACCCAGTACTTC.